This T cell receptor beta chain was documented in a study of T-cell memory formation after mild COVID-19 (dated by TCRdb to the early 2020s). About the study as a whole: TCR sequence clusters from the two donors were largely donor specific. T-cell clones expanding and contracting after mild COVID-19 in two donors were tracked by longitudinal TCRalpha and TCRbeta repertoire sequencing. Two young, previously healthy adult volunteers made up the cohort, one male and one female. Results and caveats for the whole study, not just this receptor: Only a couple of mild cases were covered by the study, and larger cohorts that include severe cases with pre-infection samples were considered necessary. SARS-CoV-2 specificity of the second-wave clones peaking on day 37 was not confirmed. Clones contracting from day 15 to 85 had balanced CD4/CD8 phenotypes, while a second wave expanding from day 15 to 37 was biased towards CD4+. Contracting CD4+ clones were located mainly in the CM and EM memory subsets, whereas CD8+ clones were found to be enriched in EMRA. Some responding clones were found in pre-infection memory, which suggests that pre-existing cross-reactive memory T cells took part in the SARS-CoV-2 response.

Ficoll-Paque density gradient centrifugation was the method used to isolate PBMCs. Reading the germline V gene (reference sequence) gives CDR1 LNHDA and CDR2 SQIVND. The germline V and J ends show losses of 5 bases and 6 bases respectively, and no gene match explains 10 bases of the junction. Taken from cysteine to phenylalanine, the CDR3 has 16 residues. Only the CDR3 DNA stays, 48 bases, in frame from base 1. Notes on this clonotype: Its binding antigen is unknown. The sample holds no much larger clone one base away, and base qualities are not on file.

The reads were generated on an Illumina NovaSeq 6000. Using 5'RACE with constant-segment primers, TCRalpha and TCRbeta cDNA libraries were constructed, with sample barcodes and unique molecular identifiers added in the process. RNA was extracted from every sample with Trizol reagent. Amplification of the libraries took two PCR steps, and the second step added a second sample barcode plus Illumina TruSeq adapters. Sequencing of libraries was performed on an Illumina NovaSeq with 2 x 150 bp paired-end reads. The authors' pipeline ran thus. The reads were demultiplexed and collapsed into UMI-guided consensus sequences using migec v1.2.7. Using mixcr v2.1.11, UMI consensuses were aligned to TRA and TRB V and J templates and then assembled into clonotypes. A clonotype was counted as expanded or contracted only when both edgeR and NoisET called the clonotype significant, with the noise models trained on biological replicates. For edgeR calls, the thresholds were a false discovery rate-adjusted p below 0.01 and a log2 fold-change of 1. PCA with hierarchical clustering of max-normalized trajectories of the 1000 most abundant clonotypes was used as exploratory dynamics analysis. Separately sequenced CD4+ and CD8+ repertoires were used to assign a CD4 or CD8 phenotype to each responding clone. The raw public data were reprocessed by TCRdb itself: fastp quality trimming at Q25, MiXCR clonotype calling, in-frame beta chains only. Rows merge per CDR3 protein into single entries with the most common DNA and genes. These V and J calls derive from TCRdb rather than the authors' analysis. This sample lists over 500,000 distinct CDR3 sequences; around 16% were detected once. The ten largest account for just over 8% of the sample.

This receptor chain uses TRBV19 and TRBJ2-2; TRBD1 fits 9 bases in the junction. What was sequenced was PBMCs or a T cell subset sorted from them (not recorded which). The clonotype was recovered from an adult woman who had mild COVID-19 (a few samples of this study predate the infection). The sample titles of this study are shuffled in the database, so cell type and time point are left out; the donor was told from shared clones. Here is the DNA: TGTGCCAGTAGTTCTCCGGGACAGGGTTTCTCCGGGGAGCTGTTTTTT. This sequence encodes CASSSPGQGFSGELFF.